These 7 T cell receptor beta chains originate from one sample sequenced in a study of OX40 agonist ivuxolimab in advanced cancers. Assay used: immunoSEQ multiplex PCR; TCRdb lists only in-frame clones, some missing. Of approximately 65,000 clones listed, about 92% are singletons. The sequenced sample was CD4+ or CD8+ T cells sorted from blood, obtained in a trial of the OX40 agonist ivuxolimab. The source of these receptors is an adult with an advanced solid tumor such as melanoma, head and neck, liver or kidney cancer.

The chain combines TRBV6-6 with TRBJ2-7; no clear D. Between the trimmed V and J ends, which lost 2 bases and 1 base, there was a span of 9 bases. Germline CDR1 reads MNHNY; CDR2 reads SVGAGI (reference sequence). The CDR3 covers 14 residues. For the CDR3, the DNA is TGTGCCAGCAGTTACGCGGCGGAGTCCTACGAGCAGTACTTC. It yields the protein CASSYAAESYEQYF.

Note on this clone: Other DNA sequences of this sample code for an identical CDR3. V and J are TRBV2 and TRBJ2-3; D not certain. Trimming pared 6 bases from V and 3 bases from J, leaving 13 bases between. This CDR3 comprises 14 residues. In germline, CDR1 is SNHLY, CDR2 FYNNEI. CDR3 DNA: TGTGCCAGCAGGGCCGACACGAGTACAGATACGCAGTATTTT. Protein product: CASRADTSTDTQYF.

V and J are TRBV2 and TRBJ2-2, with D maybe TRBD1 (5 bases). V gave up 6 bases and J gave up 1 base, with 9 bases separating them. The CDR3 is 14 amino acids. From germline, CDR1 is SNHLY and CDR2 FYNNEI. The CDR3 here is CASSVTGNTGELFF. CDR3 nucleotides: TGTGCCAGCAGCGTCACAGGGAACACCGGGGAGCTGTTTTTT.

V usage is TRBV9 and J usage is TRBJ2-1, with TRBD2 identical over 8 bases. CDR3 length: 19 amino acids. From germline, CDR1 is SGDLS and CDR2 YYNGEE. After removal of 3 bases from V and 0 bases from J, the junction contained 14 bases not matched to a gene. The CDR3 region is CASSGRVAGLSSSYNEQFF. CDR3 in DNA: TGTGCCAGCAGCGGGCGGGTAGCGGGGCTCTCAAGCTCCTACAATGAGCAGTTCTTC.

The chain combines TRBV7-9 with TRBJ2-3; D is uncertain. The CDR3 is 16 amino acids. Germline CDR1 and CDR2: SEHNR and FQNEAQ (reference sequence). Trimming pared 1 base from V and 0 bases from J, leaving 11 bases between. The CDR3 DNA is TGTGCCAGCAGCTTAGGTCGTAGCTCGAGCACAGATACGCAGTATTTT. Encoded protein: CASSLGRSSSTDTQYF.

This clone has just one count. The chain carries TRBV6-5 and TRBJ1-3; D unresolved. The V gene lost 6 bases and the J gene lost 4 bases, with 13 bases spanning the gap. The CDR3 extends over 14 amino acids. The germline V gene encodes CDR1 MNHEY and CDR2 SVGAGI. This chain's CDR3 is CASSSGGEGNTIYF. CDR3 nucleotide sequence: TGTGCCAGCAGCTCCGGTGGGGAGGGAAACACCATATATTTT.

This clone appeared a few times. The rearrangement joins TRBV4-2 to TRBJ2-7; 14 bases are a match to TRBD2. The CDR3 spans 17 residues. The V gene's germline CDR1 is LGHNA and CDR2 YNFKEQ. The junction had 7 bases not matched to a gene; V was cut back by 3 bases and J by 3 bases. CDR3 sequence: CASSHLGTSGSSYEQYF. DNA for the CDR3: TGTGCCAGCAGCCACCTCGGGACTAGCGGGAGTAGCTACGAGCAGTACTTC.